Presented here are 20 T cell receptor beta chains from one specimen sequenced in a study of radiotherapy plus CTLA-4 blockade in lung cancer. The table came from immunoSEQ multiplex PCR; TCRdb's copy has only in-frame clones and leaves some out. This sample yields some 64,000 clones, of which around three quarters are seen a single time; 4% to 5.5% belongs to the top ten. Sequences were derived from peripheral blood, sampled from a patient treated with radiotherapy plus ipilimumab. These receptors all stem from a human donor with non-small cell lung cancer who had a complete response to radiotherapy plus ipilimumab.

The chain combines TRBV30 with TRBJ2-7; D gene unclear. Trimming stripped 5 bases from V and 2 bases from J, with 10 bases between. Per germline, CDR1 GTSNPN and CDR2 SVGIG (reference sequence). The CDR3 spans 12 residues. The CDR3 loop reads CAWSLVTYEQYF. CDR3 coding DNA: TGTGCCTGGTCCCTGGTAACCTACGAGCAGTACTTC.

The chain joins TRBV25-1 to TRBJ2-1; D remains ambiguous. Deletions cut 4 bases from V and 9 bases from J, with 13 bases between. The germline V gene encodes CDR1 MGHDK and CDR2 SYGVNS. The CDR3 loop spans 13 amino acids. CDR3 in amino acids: CASSGRLDFEQFF. DNA for the CDR3: TGTGCCAGCAGTGGGCGACTTGACTTTGAGCAGTTCTTC.

The count of this clone is one. As DNA, the CDR3 is TGTGCCAGCTCTCTCAGGGAGGGGGATACAGATACGCAGTATTTT. As protein: CASSLREGDTDTQYF. The chain couples TRBV18 to TRBJ2-3; TRBD2 is a possible D gene (7 bases). With 6 bases removed from V and 3 bases from J, the gap between germline ends came to 16 bases. The V gene's germline CDR1 is KGHSH and CDR2 LQKENI. The CDR3 length is 15 residues.

V is TRBV4-3 and J is TRBJ2-6; 10 bases match TRBD1. V lost 0 bases to trimming and J lost 9 bases; unmatched junction nucleotides: 8. Germline CDR1 LGHNA, CDR2 YSLEER. CDR3 size: 17 residues. The CDR3 DNA is TGCGCCAGCAGCCAAGATCACCGGACAGGGGGTGGCAACGTCCTGACTTTC. Residues: CASSQDHRTGGGNVLTF.

This clone appeared a single time. The J gene is TRBJ2-3, the V gene TRBV19; a weak D match, TRBD2 (5 bases). This CDR3 region has 14 residues. V lost 3 bases and J 3 bases, leaving 10 bases between the germline ends. Per germline, CDR1 LNHDA and CDR2 SQIVND (reference sequence). The CDR3 protein is CASSIAGTTDTQYF. CDR3 in DNA: TGTGCCAGTAGTATCGCGGGTACGACAGATACGCAGTATTTT.

The chain joins TRBV6-5 to TRBJ1-2; 7 nucleotides match TRBD1. Germline lookup yields CDR1 MNHEY and CDR2 SVGAGI. With V trimmed by 5 bases and J by 8 bases, 5 bases remained unmatched. The CDR3 contains 12 residues. CDR3 sequence (DNA): TGTGCCAGCAGTCGACAGGGTCAAGGCTACACCTTC. Translation: CASSRQGQGYTF.

This clone was seen only a few times. The chain has TRBV7-8 and TRBJ2-1; 7 bases map to TRBD1. V dropped 5 bases and J dropped 5; count of bases not matched to a gene: 9. Germline V gene sequence: CDR1 SGHVS, CDR2 FQNEAQ. The CDR3 length is 15 residues. This CDR3 is CASSQRQGTNNEQFF. The CDR3 nucleotides read TGTGCCAGCAGCCAAAGACAGGGAACGAACAATGAGCAGTTCTTC.

J is TRBJ2-5 and V is TRBV20-1, with 7 bases that match TRBD2. The CDR3 is 11 amino acids. CDR1 is DFQATT and CDR2 is SNEGSKA in the germline V gene (reference sequence). CDR3 coding DNA: TGCAGGGGGACTAATCAAGAGACCCAGTACTTC. This codes for CRGTNQETQYF.

This chain joins TRBV5-1 and TRBJ1-3, with 7 bases matching TRBD1. This CDR3 region has 16 residues. V lost 1 base to trimming and J lost 3 bases; unmatched junction nucleotides: 7. The germline V gene encodes CDR1 SGHRS and CDR2 YFSETQ. The CDR3 sequence is CASSLNRGLNGNTIYF. CDR3 nucleotides: TGCGCCAGCAGCTTGAATAGGGGGCTGAATGGAAACACCATATATTTT.

V and J are TRBV21-1 and TRBJ2-3. TRBV21-1 is shown as a pseudogene. The length of the CDR3 is 17 residues. This chain's CDR3 is CASSPPLPGRNTDTQYF. Written as DNA, the CDR3 is TGTGCCAGCAGCCCCCCTTTACCGGGGCGGAACACAGATACGCAGTATTTT.

This clone was seen only a few times. The rearrangement joins TRBV19 to TRBJ1-2, with 9 positions matching TRBD1. Trimming removed 5 bases from V and 2 bases from J; junction bases left unmatched: 9. The germline CDR1 and CDR2 sequences are LNHDA and SQIVND (reference sequence). This CDR3 has 16 residues. The CDR3 nucleotides are TGTGCCAGTAGTGCCACCCGGACAGGGGTGAACTATGGCTACACCTTC. It translates to CASSATRTGVNYGYTF.

This clone was seen only a few times. J is TRBJ2-7 and V is TRBV19; D remains unclear. Germline V lookup: CDR1 LNHDA, CDR2 SQIVND (reference sequence). The CDR3 has 14 amino acids. V was cut by 3 bases and J by 6 bases, with 15 bases left in between. As DNA, the CDR3 is TGTGCCAGTAGTATCTCGGGTGGTGGCGCCGAGCAGTACGTC. Amino acids: CASSISGGGAEQYV.

V and J are TRBV19 and TRBJ2-1; 14 nucleotides line up with TRBD2. The CDR3 runs to 18 residues. J was trimmed by 6 bases and V by 2 bases; bases with no gene match: 9. Germline lookup yields CDR1 LNHDA and CDR2 SQIVND (reference sequence). The CDR3 loop reads CASSIRGTSGRSGNEQFF. The CDR3 DNA sequence: TGTGCCAGTAGTATAAGAGGGACTAGCGGGAGAAGCGGCAATGAGCAGTTCTTC.

This clone showed up just a few times. The chain employs TRBV5-7 and TRBJ1-1, with D maybe TRBD1 (5 bases). TRBV5-7 is flagged as an ORF with uncertain function. V dropped 1 base and J dropped 10 bases, with 20 bases sitting between them. The CDR3 spans 15 residues. Here the CDR3 reads CASSLQGEFTSGAFF. For the CDR3, the DNA is TGTGCCAGCAGCTTGCAAGGGGAATTTACCAGCGGAGCTTTCTTT.

This sequence joins TRBV6-5 and TRBJ2-3; 9 nucleotides match TRBD1. This CDR3 has 15 amino acids. Unmatched junction bases numbered 5, after V lost 6 bases and J lost 1 base. Germline loops: CDR1 MNHEY, CDR2 SVGAGI. In DNA form, the CDR3 reads TGTGCCAGCAGCCCCGGGACAGGGCGCACAGATACGCAGTATTTT. As protein: CASSPGTGRTDTQYF.

The V and J genes are TRBV7-9 and TRBJ2-1, with unresolved D. CDR1 and CDR2 from the germline V gene are SEHNR and FQNEAQ (reference sequence). V was shortened by 5 bases and J by 6 bases, with 8 bases between the two germline ends. This CDR3 has 12 residues. CDR3 amino acids: CASSESFNEQFF. The CDR3 coding sequence is TGTGCCAGCAGCGAGAGCTTCAATGAGCAGTTCTTC.

The chain joins TRBV7-2 to TRBJ1-3; D gene uncertain. The germline V gene encodes CDR1 SGHTA and CDR2 FQGNSA. CDR3 length: 16 amino acids. V was trimmed by 1 base and J by 4 bases, leaving 14 bases between them. The CDR3 coding sequence is TGTGCCAGCAGCTTAGGGACTGGGCTCGGGGGAAACACCATATATTTT. It yields the protein CASSLGTGLGGNTIYF.

V gene TRBV27 combines with J gene TRBJ2-5; TRBD2 might be the D (5 bases). The CDR3 loop spans 13 amino acids. Germline CDR1 reads MNHEY; CDR2 reads SMNVEV (reference sequence). The ends were cut back, 7 bases at V and 5 bases at J, with 14 bases in the middle. The CDR3 DNA sequence: TGTGCCAGCATGAAGAGGGCGCGGGAGACCCAGTACTTC. Translating gives CASMKRARETQYF.

V gene TRBV7-2 combines with J gene TRBJ2-1; the match to TRBD2 covers 11 bases. Germline V gene data show CDR1 as SGHTA and CDR2 as FQGNSA. The length of the CDR3 is 15 residues. The V gene end was trimmed by 5 bases and the J gene end by 3 bases; junction bases not matched to a gene: 3. The CDR3: CASSQTSGSYNEQFF. The CDR3, as DNA: TGTGCCAGCAGCCAAACTAGCGGGAGCTACAATGAGCAGTTCTTC.

This chain uses TRBV19 with TRBJ2-4, with D perhaps given as TRBD1 or TRBD2 (6 bases each). The CDR3 loop spans 14 amino acids. Germline CDR1 LNHDA, CDR2 SQIVND (reference sequence). The V end was cut by 0 bases, the J end by 9 bases, with 12 bases between. The CDR3 is CASSIDVGGSIQYF. CDR3 sequence (DNA): TGTGCCAGTAGTATAGACGTCGGGGGCAGCATTCAGTACTTC.